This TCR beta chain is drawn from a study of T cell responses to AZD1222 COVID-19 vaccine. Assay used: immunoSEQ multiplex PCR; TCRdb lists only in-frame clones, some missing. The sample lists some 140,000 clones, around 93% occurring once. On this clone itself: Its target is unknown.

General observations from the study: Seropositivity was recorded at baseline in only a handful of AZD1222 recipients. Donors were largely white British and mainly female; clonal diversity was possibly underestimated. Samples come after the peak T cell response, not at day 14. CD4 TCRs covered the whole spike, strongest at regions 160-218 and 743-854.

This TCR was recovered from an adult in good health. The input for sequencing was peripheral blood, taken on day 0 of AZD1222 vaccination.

The CDR3 coding sequence is TGTGCCAGCTCCGCCTTAGCAGAGACAGCGTCCTCTGGAAACACCATATATTTT. It is translated as CASSALAETASSGNTIYF. The chain joins TRBV27 to TRBJ1-3; D perhaps matches TRBD1 (5 bases). Between the trimmed V and J ends, which lost 8 bases and 0 bases, there was a span of 23 bases. Looked up from germline, CDR1 is MNHEY and CDR2 is SMNVEV (reference sequence). This CDR3 is built from 18 residues.